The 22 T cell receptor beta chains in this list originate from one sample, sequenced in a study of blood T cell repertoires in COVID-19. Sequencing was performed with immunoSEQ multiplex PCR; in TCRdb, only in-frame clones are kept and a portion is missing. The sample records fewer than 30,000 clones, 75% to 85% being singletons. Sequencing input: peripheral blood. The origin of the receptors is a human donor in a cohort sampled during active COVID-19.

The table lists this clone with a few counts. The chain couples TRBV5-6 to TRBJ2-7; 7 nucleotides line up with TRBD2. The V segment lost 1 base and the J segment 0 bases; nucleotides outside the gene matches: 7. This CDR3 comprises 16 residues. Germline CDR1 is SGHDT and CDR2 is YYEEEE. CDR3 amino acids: CASSLYWGGNSYEQYF. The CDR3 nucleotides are TGTGCCAGCAGCTTGTATTGGGGGGGGAACTCCTACGAGCAGTACTTC.

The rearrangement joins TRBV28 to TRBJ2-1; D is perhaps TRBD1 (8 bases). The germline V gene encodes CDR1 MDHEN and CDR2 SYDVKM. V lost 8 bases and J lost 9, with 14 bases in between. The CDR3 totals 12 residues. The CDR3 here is CASRQGRGEQFF. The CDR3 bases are TGTGCCAGCCGACAGGGGAGGGGTGAGCAGTTCTTC.

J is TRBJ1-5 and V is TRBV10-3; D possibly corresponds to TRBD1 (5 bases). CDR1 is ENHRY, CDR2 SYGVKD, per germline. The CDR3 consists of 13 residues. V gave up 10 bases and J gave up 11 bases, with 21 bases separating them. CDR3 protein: CATSGEGQQAQHF. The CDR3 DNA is TGTGCCACCTCGGGGGAGGGCCAGCAGGCCCAGCATTTT.

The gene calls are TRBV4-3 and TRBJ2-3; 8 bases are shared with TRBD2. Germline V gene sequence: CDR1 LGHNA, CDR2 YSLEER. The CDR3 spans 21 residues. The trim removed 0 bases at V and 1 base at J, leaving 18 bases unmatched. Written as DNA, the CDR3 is TGCGCCAGCAGCCAAGATCGCGTCCTGGCGGGAGGACCCTATCGCACAGATACGCAGTATTTT. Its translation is CASSQDRVLAGGPYRTDTQYF.

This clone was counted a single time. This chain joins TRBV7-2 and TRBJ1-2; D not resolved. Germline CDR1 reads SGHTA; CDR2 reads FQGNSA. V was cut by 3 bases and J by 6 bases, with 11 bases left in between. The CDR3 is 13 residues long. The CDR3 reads CASSLTQADGYTF. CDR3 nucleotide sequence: TGTGCCAGCAGCTTGACCCAGGCAGATGGCTACACCTTC. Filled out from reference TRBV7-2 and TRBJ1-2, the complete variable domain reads GAGVSQSPSNKVTEKGKDVELRCDPISGHTALYWYRQSLGQGLEFLIYFQGNSAPDKSGLPSDRFSAERTGGSVSTLTIQRTQQEDSAVYLCASSLTQADGYTFGSGTRLTVV.

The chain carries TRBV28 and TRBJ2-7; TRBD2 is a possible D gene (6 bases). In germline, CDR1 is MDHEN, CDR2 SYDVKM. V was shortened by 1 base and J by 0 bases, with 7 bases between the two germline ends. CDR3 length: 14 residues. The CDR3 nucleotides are TGTGCCAGCAGTTTATACGGGAGCTCCTACGAGCAGTACTTC. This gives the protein CASSLYGSSYEQYF.

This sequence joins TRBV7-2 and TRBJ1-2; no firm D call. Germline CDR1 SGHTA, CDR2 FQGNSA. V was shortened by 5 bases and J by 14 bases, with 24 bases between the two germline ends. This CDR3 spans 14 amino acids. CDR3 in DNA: TGTGCCAGCAGCCTCGACACCATGAGCCCTATTTGGACCTTC. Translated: CASSLDTMSPIWTF.

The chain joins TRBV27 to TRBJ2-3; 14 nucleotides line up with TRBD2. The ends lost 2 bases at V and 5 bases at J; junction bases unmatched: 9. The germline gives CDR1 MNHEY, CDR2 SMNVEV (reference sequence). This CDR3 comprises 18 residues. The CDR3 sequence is CASSLMGTSGSVGDTQYF. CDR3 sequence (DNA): TGTGCCAGCAGTTTAATGGGGACTAGCGGGAGTGTTGGAGATACGCAGTATTTT.

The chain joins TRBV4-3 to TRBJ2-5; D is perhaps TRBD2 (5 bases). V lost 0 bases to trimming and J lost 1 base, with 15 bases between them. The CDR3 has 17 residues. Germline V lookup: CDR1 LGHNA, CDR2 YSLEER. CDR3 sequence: CASSQDQIGEGQETQYF. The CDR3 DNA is TGCGCCAGCAGCCAAGATCAGATCGGGGAAGGCCAAGAGACCCAGTACTTC.

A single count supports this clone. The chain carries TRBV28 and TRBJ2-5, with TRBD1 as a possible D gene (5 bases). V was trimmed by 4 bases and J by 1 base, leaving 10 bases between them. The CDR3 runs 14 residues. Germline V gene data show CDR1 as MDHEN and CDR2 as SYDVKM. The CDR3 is CASSSTGVQETQYF. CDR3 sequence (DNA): TGTGCCAGCAGTTCCACAGGAGTCCAAGAGACCCAGTACTTC. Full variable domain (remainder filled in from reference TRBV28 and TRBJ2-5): DVKVTQSSRYLVKRTGEKVFLECVQDMDHENMFWYRQDPGLGLRLIYFSYDVKMKEKGDIPEGYSVSREKKERFSLILESASTNQTSMYLCASSSTGVQETQYFGPGTRLLVL.

CDR3 in amino acids: CAGSQGVITGELFF. The CDR3 nucleotides are TGTGCCGGATCACAGGGCGTGATTACCGGGGAGCTGTTTTTT. The chain has TRBV6-5 and TRBJ2-2; possibly TRBD1 for D (6 bases). Germline V gene sequence: CDR1 MNHEY, CDR2 SVGAGI. With 11 bases removed from V and 5 bases from J, the gap between germline ends came to 18 bases. This CDR3 has 14 amino acids.

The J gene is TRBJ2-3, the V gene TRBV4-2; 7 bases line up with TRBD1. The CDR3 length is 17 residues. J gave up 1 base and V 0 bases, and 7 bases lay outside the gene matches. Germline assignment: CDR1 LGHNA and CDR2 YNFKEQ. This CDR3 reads CASSQEGDRKGTDTQYF. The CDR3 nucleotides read TGTGCCAGCAGCCAAGAGGGGGACAGAAAGGGCACAGATACGCAGTATTTT.

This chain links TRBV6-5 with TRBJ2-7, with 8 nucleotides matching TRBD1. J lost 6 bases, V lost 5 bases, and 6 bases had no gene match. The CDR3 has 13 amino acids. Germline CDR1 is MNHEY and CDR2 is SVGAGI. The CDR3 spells CASSTPGQGEQYF. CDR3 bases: TGTGCCAGCAGTACCCCCGGACAGGGCGAGCAGTACTTC.

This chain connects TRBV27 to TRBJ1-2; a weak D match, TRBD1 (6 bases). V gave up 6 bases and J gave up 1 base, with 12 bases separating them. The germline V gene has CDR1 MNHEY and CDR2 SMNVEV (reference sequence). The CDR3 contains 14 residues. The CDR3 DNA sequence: TGTGCCAGCAGAGGGGCAGGGGTTAACTATGGCTACACCTTC. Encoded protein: CASRGAGVNYGYTF.

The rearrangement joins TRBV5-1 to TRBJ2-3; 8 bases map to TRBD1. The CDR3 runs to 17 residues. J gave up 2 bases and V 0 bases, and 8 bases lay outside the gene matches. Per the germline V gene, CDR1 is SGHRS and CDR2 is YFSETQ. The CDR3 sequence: CASSLDRDRTFTDTQYF. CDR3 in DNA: TGCGCCAGCAGCTTGGATCGGGACAGGACTTTCACAGATACGCAGTATTTT.

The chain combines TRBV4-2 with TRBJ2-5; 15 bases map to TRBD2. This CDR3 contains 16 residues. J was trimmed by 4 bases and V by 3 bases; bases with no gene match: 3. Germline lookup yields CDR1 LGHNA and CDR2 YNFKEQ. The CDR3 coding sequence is TGTGCCAGCAGCCAGGGACTAGCGGGAGGCGTAGAGACCCAGTACTTC. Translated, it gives CASSQGLAGGVETQYF.

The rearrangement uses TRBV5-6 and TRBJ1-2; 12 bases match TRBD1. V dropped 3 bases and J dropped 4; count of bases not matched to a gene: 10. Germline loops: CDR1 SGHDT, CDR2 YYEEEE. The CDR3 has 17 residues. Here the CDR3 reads CASSSAQGTGGGYGYTF. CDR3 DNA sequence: TGTGCCAGCAGCTCGGCACAAGGGACAGGGGGCGGCTATGGCTACACCTTC.

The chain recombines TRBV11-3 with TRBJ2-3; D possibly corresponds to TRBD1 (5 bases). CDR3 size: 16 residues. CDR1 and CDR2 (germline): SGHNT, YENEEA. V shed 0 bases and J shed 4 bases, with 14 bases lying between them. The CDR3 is CASSLDSHRFADTQYF. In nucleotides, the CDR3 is TGTGCCAGCAGCTTAGATAGTCACAGGTTCGCAGATACGCAGTATTTT.

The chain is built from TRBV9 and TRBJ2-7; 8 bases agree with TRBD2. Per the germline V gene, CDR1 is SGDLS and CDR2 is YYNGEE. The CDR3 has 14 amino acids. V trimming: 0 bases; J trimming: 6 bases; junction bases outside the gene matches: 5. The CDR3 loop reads CASSVGTSHPEQYF. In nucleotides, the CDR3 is TGTGCCAGCAGCGTAGGGACTAGCCATCCCGAGCAGTACTTC.

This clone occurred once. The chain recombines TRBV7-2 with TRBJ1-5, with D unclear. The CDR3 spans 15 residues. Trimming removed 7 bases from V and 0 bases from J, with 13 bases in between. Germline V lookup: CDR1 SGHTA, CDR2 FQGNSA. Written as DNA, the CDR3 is TGTGCCAGCAATTTCGGTCCTTATAGCAATCAGCCCCAGCATTTT. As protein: CASNFGPYSNQPQHF.

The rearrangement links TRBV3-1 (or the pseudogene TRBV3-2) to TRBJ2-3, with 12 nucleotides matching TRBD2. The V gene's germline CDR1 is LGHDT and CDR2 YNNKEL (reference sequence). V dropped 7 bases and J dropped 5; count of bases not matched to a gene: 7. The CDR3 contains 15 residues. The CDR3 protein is CASNLAGGPLDTQYF. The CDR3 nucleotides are TGTGCCAGCAATCTAGCGGGGGGGCCGTTAGATACGCAGTATTTT.

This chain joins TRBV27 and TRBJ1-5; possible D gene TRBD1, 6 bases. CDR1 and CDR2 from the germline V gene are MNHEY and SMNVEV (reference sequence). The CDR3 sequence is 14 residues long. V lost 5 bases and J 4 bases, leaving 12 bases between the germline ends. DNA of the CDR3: TGTGCCAGCAGTCTCGGACAGCCTAATCAGCCCCAGCATTTT. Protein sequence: CASSLGQPNQPQHF.